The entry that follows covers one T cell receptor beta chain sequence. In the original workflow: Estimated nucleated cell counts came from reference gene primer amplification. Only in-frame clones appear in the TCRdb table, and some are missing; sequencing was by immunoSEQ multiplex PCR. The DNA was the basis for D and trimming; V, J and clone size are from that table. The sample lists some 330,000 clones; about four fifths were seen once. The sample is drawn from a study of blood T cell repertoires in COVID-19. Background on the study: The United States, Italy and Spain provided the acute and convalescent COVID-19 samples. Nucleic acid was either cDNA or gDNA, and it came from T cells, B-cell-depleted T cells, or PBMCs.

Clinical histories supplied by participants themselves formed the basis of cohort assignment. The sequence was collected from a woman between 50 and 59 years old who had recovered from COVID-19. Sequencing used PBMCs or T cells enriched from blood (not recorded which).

CDR3 region: CASSVLAGVGDEQFF. CDR3 in DNA: TGTGCCAGCAGCGTCCTAGCGGGAGTAGGTGATGAGCAGTTCTTC. The chain employs TRBV9 and TRBJ2-1; 10 positions match TRBD2. Germline lookup yields CDR1 SGDLS and CDR2 YYNGEE. CDR3 length equals 15 residues. V lost 2 bases and J lost 8; bases outside the gene matches: 7.